These 16 T cell receptor beta chains were all obtained from the same sample, sequenced in a study of T-cell memory formation after mild COVID-19. A single record per CDR3 protein comes from TCRdb applying MiXCR to the 5' RACE reads. The sample contains about 190,000 distinct CDR3 sequences, about 10% of which appear only once. The sample consisted of PBMCs or a T cell subset sorted from them (not recorded which). These receptors were obtained from a young man who had mild COVID-19 (a few samples of this study predate the infection). Cell type and time point are not known.

The chain couples TRBV28 to TRBJ2-7; 9 bases fit TRBD2. Trimming took 8 bases from V and 2 from J; bases not matched to a gene: 7. The CDR3 sequence is 14 residues long. CDR1 MDHEN and CDR2 SYDVKM come from the germline V gene. CDR3 bases: TGTGCCAGCTCCACGACTAGCGGTCCCTACGAGCAGTACGTC. It codes for CASSTTSGPYEQYV.

This clonotype turned up a few times. This chain connects TRBV7-9 to TRBJ1-6, with D possibly TRBD1 on 6 matching bases. Trimming cost V 2 bases and J 8 bases, with 10 bases left between them. In germline, CDR1 is SEHNR, CDR2 FQNEAQ (reference sequence). There are 14 residues in the CDR3. CDR3 in amino acids: CASSLLGQDSPLHF. The CDR3 DNA follows: TGTGCCAGCAGCTTACTGGGACAAGATTCACCCCTCCACTTT.

This clonotype showed up many times. The chain joins TRBV23-1 to TRBJ2-3; D might be TRBD2 (6 bases). TRBV23-1 is annotated as an ORF whose role is uncertain. The CDR3 runs 13 residues. The germline V and J ends were trimmed by 8 bases and 4 bases, with 13 bases remaining between them. The CDR3 loop is CASPPPGADTQYF. DNA of the CDR3: TGCGCCAGCCCCCCTCCGGGGGCAGATACGCAGTATTTT.

There are a few counts of this clonotype. The V call is TRBV27, the J call TRBJ2-1; the D gene is possibly TRBD1 (6 bases). Per germline, CDR1 MNHEY and CDR2 SMNVEV (reference sequence). V was shortened by 5 bases and J by 6 bases, with 14 bases between the two germline ends. The CDR3 consists of 14 residues. This CDR3 reads CASSPRVRGNEQFF. The DNA for the CDR3 is TGTGCCAGCAGTCCCAGGGTCAGGGGCAATGAGCAGTTCTTC.

This clonotype was observed a handful of times. This chain connects TRBV4-1 to TRBJ2-3, with 10 bases lining up with TRBD2. The CDR3 consists of 17 residues. The V gene's germline CDR1 is MGHRA and CDR2 YSYEKL. V lost 1 base, J lost 4 bases, and 8 bases stayed unmatched. This chain's CDR3 is CASSQVLIAGGPDTQYF. The CDR3 region has the DNA TGCGCCAGCAGCCAAGTGTTAATAGCGGGGGGCCCAGATACGCAGTATTTT.

DNA for the CDR3: TGCAGCGTCAAAACCAGCGGGACAAATGCACGAGATACGCAGTATTTT. Residues: CSVKTSGTNARDTQYF. The V gene is TRBV29-1, the J gene TRBJ2-3, with a weak D call TRBD2 (7 bases). The CDR3 consists of 16 residues. Trimming removed 6 bases from V and 5 bases from J, with 24 bases in between. The V gene's germline CDR1 is SQVTM and CDR2 ANQGSEA.

The V gene is TRBV7-6, the J gene TRBJ2-5, with D possibly matching TRBD1 (6 bases). Germline V gives CDR1 SGHVS, CDR2 FNYEAQ. The CDR3 contains 14 residues. V gave up 5 bases and J gave up 0 bases, with 10 bases separating them. CDR3 amino acids: CASSPGTHQETQYF. The DNA for the CDR3 is TGTGCCAGCAGCCCTGGGACACACCAAGAGACCCAGTACTTC.

This clonotype was counted only a few times. The chain carries TRBV6-2 or TRBV6-3 and TRBJ2-7; TRBD2 matches 8 bases. The J segment lost 4 bases and the V segment lost 6 bases, leaving 11 bases of the junction unmatched. Germline V CDR1 and CDR2: MNHEY, SVGEGT. CDR3 length: 15 residues. CDR3 loop: CASREAGANLYEQYV. Here the CDR3 DNA reads TGTGCCAGCAGAGAAGCGGGGGCCAATCTTTACGAGCAGTACGTC.

This clonotype was seen ten or more times. The chain carries TRBV12-3 or TRBV12-4 and TRBJ1-1; D is possibly TRBD1 (6 bases). The CDR3 is made up of 15 amino acids. V was clipped by 4 bases and J by 11 bases, with 23 bases between them. Here the CDR3 reads CASSSGTSGYTKAFF. The CDR3, as DNA: TGTGCCAGCAGTTCCGGGACATCCGGATATACTAAGGCTTTCTTT.

This chain connects TRBV14 to TRBJ1-1; the match to TRBD1 covers 8 bases. Germline V gene data show CDR1 as SGHDN and CDR2 as FVKESK. CDR3 size: 14 residues. J lost 5 bases, V lost 4 bases, and 6 bases had no gene match. CDR3 sequence reads: CASSLRTGLTEAFF. DNA for the CDR3: TGTGCCAGCAGCCTAAGGACAGGGTTAACTGAAGCTTTCTTT.

The gene calls are TRBV5-1 and TRBJ2-5; 10 bases are shared with TRBD1. With V trimmed by 0 bases and J by 1 base, 3 bases remained unmatched. The CDR3 totals 16 residues. Germline-derived CDR1 and CDR2 are SGHRS and YFSETQ. CDR3 loop: CASSLGGQGPQETQYF. CDR3 sequence (DNA): TGCGCCAGCAGCTTGGGGGGACAGGGGCCCCAAGAGACCCAGTACTTC.

The chain links TRBV25-1 to TRBJ2-7; 11 nucleotides match TRBD1. The V segment lost 4 bases and the J segment 7 bases; nucleotides outside the gene matches: 6. The CDR3 length is 14 residues. CDR1 MGHDK and CDR2 SYGVNS come from the germline V gene. For the CDR3, the DNA is TGTGCCAGCAGTGCTCAGGACAGGGGGCCGGAGCAGTACTTC. This sequence encodes CASSAQDRGPEQYF.

This clonotype was detected many times. The chain recombines TRBV7-3 with TRBJ1-5; 9 bases agree with TRBD1. V dropped 5 bases and J dropped 6; count of bases not matched to a gene: 14. This CDR3 has 17 amino acids. Germline CDR1 reads SGHTA; CDR2 reads FQGTGA. This CDR3 is CASSPPRQGVPGQPQHF. CDR3 nucleotides: TGTGCCAGCAGCCCACCTAGACAGGGGGTTCCGGGTCAGCCCCAGCATTTT.

This clonotype was detected a few times. The V gene is TRBV25-1, the J gene TRBJ2-2, with D perhaps matching TRBD1 (5 bases). Trimming shortened V by 5 bases and J by 5 bases, and 15 bases separated the two germline ends. Germline-derived CDR1 and CDR2 are MGHDK and SYGVNS. The CDR3 runs to 15 residues. CDR3: CASSFAGSRTGELFF. CDR3 nucleotides: TGTGCCAGCAGTTTCGCAGGGTCGAGGACCGGGGAGCTGTTTTTT.

This clonotype was counted a few times. This rearrangement joins TRBV18 to TRBJ2-1; maybe TRBD1 (5 bases). Germline V gives CDR1 KGHSH, CDR2 LQKENI. V lost 1 base and J lost 5, with 6 bases in between. The CDR3 spans 13 residues. The DNA for the CDR3 is TGTGCCAGCTCACCACTCAGGGACAATGAGCAGTTCTTC. Its translation is CASSPLRDNEQFF.

The rearrangement links TRBV20-1 to TRBJ1-3, with D possibly being TRBD1 (6 bases). Trimming cost V 7 bases and J 3 bases, with 10 bases left between them. This CDR3 is built from 12 residues. The germline CDR1 and CDR2 sequences are DFQATT and SNEGSKA (reference sequence). The CDR3 DNA is TGCAGTGGACAGGCCGATGGAAACACCATATATTTT. This translates into CSGQADGNTIYF.